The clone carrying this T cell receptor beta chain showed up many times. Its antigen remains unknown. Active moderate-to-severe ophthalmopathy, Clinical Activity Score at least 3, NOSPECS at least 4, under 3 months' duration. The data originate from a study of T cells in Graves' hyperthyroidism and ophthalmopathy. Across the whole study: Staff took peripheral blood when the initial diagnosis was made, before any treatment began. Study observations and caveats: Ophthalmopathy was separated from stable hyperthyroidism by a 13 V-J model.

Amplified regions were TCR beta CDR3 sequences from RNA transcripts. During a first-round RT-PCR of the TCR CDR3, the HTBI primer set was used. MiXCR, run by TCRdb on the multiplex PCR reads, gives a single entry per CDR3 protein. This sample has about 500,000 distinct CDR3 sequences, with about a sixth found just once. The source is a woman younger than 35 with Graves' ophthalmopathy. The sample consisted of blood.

CDR3: CSAGRTGVNTEAFF. CDR3 DNA: TGCAGTGCTGGACGGACAGGTGTGAACACTGAAGCTTTCTTT. The chain recombines TRBV20-1 with TRBJ1-1; TRBD1 matches 7 bases. Germline CDR1 is DFQATT and CDR2 is SNEGSKA (reference sequence). CDR3 length: 14 amino acids. The junction had 6 bases not matched to a gene; V was cut back by 5 bases and J by 0 bases.